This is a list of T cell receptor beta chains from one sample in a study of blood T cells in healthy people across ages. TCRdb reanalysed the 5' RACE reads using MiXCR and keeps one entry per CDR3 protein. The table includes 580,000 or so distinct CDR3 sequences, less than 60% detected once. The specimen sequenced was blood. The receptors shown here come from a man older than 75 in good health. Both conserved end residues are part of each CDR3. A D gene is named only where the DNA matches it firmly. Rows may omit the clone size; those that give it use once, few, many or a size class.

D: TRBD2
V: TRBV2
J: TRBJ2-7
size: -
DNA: TGTGCCAGCCAGATGAGGGAGGGCGAGCAGTACTTC
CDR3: CASQMREGEQYF

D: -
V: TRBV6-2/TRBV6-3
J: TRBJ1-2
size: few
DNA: TGTGCCAGCAGTTACGCCCCGGGCATTAACTATGGCTACACCTTC
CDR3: CASSYAPGINYGYTF

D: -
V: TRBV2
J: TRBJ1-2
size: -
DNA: TGTGCCAGCAGTGACGGGGCTGGCTACACCTTC
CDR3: CASSDGAGYTF

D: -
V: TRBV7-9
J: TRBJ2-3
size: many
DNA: TGTGCCAGCAGCGACCATTGGGTGAGCACAGATACGCAGTATTTT
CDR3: CASSDHWVSTDTQYF

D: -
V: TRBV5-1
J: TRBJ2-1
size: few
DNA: TGCGCCAGCAGCTTGGCCTTTGAGGTCCCCTCCTACAATGAGCAGTTCTTC
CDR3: CASSLAFEVPSYNEQFF

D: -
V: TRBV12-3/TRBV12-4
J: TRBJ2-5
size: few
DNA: TGTGCCAGCAGCCCCCCCGACCAAGAGACCCAGTACTTC
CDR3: CASSPPDQETQYF

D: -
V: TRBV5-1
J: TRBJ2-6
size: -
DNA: TGCGCCAGCAGCTTAGAGACTCTCTCTGGGGCCAACGTCCTGACTTTC
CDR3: CASSLETLSGANVLTF

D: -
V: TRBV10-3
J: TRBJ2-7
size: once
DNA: TGTGCCATCAGTAGAGGGGAAGACTACGAGCAGTACTTC
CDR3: CAISRGEDYEQYF

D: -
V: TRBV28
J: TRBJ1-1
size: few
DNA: TGTGCCAGCAGTTTAGGTTTTCCCGGGGTTTTGGACACTGAAGCTTTCTTT
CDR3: CASSLGFPGVLDTEAFF

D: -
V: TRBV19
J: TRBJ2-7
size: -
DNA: TGTGCCAGCCGAGACAGGCAAGCCTACGAGCAGTACTTC
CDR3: CASRDRQAYEQYF

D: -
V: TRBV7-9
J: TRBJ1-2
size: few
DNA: TGTGCCAGCAGCCAGAGGGCAGCTAACTATGGCTACACCTTC
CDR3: CASSQRAANYGYTF

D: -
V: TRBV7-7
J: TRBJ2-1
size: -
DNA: TGTGCTAGCAGCTTAGATTTCCCAGGCAGGGGTTCCTACAATGAGCAGTTCTTC
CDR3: CASSLDFPGRGSYNEQFF

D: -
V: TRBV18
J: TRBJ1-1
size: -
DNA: TGTGCCAGCTCACGAGTGGTGAGCACTGAAGCTTTCTTT
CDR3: CASSRVVSTEAFF

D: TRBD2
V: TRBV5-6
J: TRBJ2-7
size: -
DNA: TGTGCCAGCAGCACGGGACTAATGAGACACGAGCAGTACTTC
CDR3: CASSTGLMRHEQYF

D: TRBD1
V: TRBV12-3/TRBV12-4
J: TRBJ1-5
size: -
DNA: TGTGCCAGCAGTCCAACAGGGGAAGATCAGCCCCAGCATTTT
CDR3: CASSPTGEDQPQHF

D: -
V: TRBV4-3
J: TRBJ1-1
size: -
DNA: TGCGCCAGCAGCCAAGATCGGAGGGGTTCAGCTTTCTTT
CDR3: CASSQDRRGSAFF

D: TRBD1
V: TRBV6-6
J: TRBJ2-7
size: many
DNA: TGTGCCAGCAGTTACTCGACCGGACAGGGTGGCTACGAGCAGTACTTC
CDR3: CASSYSTGQGGYEQYF

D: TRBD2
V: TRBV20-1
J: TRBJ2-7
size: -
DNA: TGCAGTGCTGGGACTAGCGGGGGGGGAGACTACGAGCAGTACTTC
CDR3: CSAGTSGGGDYEQYF

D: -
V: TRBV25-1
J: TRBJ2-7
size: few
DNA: TGTGCCAGCAGTGAATCCACCAGCTTGCGCGAGCAGTACTTC
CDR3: CASSESTSLREQYF

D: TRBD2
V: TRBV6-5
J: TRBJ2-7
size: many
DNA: TGTGCCAGCAGTTACTCAGCGGGAGTAGACGAGCAGTACTTC
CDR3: CASSYSAGVDEQYF

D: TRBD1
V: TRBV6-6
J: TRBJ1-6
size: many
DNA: TGTGCCAGCAGTCGGGACAGAGTTAATTCACCCCTCCACTTT
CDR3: CASSRDRVNSPLHF

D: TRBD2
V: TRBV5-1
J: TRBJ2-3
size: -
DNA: TGCGCCAGCAGAGTCTACGGGACTAGCGGAACAGATACGCAGTATTTT
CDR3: CASRVYGTSGTDTQYF

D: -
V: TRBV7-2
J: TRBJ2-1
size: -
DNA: TGTGCCAGCAGCACCGTAAATTACAATGAGCAGTTCTTC
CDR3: CASSTVNYNEQFF

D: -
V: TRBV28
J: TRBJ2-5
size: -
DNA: TGTGCCAGCAGCCCCCGGTGGGAGACCCAGTATTTC
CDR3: CASSPRWETQYF

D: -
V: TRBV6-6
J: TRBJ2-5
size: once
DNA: TGTGTCAGCAGTCACCAAGAGACCCAGTACTTC
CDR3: CVSSHQETQYF

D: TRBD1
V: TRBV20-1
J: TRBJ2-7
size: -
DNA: TGCAGTGCAGCACCGGGACAGGGACTTGTCCAGTACTTC
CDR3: CSAAPGQGLVQYF

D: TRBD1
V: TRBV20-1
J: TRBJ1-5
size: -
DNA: TGCAGTGCCCCTAACAGGGGAGGTCAGCCCCAGCATTTT
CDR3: CSAPNRGGQPQHF

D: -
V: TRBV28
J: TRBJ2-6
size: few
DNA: TGTGCCAGCAGGCGGATAGACTCGGGGGCCAACGTCCTGACTTTC
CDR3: CASRRIDSGANVLTF

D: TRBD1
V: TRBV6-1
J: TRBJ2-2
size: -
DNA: TGTGCCAGCCACGGGAGTGGAGGGGGACAGGCCGGCACCGGGGAGCTGTTTTTT
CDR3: CASHGSGGGQAGTGELFF